This is a list of T cell receptor beta chains from one sample in a study of T cells expressing NK-cell markers. TCRdb reanalyzed the 5' RACE reads and collapses them to one entry per CDR3 protein, without DNA. This table lists around 380,000 distinct CDR3 sequences. Sequenced input: blood T cells: a sorted CD56 or NKG2C T cell subset, CD4+ or CD8+ T cells, or bulk PBMC T cells (not recorded which). The source is a woman between 45 and 60 years old in good health. Both conserved end residues are part of each CDR3. Fields, in order: J gene, CDR3 length, V gene, CDR3 protein.

>TRBJ1-1|12|TRBV29-1
CSAMTGRTEAFF
>TRBJ2-1|17|TRBV12-3/TRBV12-4
CASGIERTGGVLYEQFF
>TRBJ2-1|12|TRBV7-2
CASSFRAGEQFF
>TRBJ2-1|15|TRBV20-1
CSALGGLAGVNEQFF
>TRBJ2-3|14|TRBV12-3/TRBV12-4
CASRTDLRADTQYF
>TRBJ1-1|14|TRBV7-3
CASSLSTGDTEAFF
>TRBJ1-6|16|TRBV27
CASSSRPSRVGSPLHF
>TRBJ2-4|14|TRBV29-1
CSVAQGAAKNIQYF
>TRBJ1-3|14|TRBV4-1
CASSPPQGGNTIYF
>TRBJ1-3|14|TRBV6-1
CASSAETSGNTIYF
>TRBJ2-3|14|TRBV20-1
CSASRAEAPDTQYF
>TRBJ2-1|15|TRBV6-6
CASSYLTGVYNEQFF
>TRBJ1-1|16|TRBV6-5
CASSASQPRGYTEAFF
>TRBJ2-1|12|TRBV20-1
CSATDTYNEQFF
>TRBJ2-1|13|TRBV27
CASSLVPGGEQFF
>TRBJ2-1|18|TRBV9
CASSVVGLGLAGNNEQFF
>TRBJ2-1|13|TRBV4-1
CASSQDGLVRQFF